The 32 T cell receptor beta chains listed next were all sequenced from one sample in a study of Graves' ophthalmopathy and Graves' hyperthyroidism. The authors amplified TCR beta CDR3 regions, and they did so from RNA transcripts for repertoire sequencing. An opening RT-PCR round employed HTBI primers and preceded a second-round multiplex PCR. TCRdb processed the multiplex PCR reads anew with MiXCR; each CDR3 protein has one entry. The repertoire holds over a million distinct CDR3 sequences, with about 36% as singletons. The sequencing sample was made of peripheral blood or thyroid tissue (not recorded which). Every receptor here comes from an adult man with Graves' hyperthyroidism.

V is TRBV29-1 and J is TRBJ2-5; 11 positions match TRBD2. The length of the CDR3 is 17 residues. Germline lookup yields CDR1 SQVTM and CDR2 ANQGSEA. After removal of 5 bases from V and 5 bases from J, the junction contained 16 bases not matched to a gene. For the CDR3, the DNA is TGCAGCGTTAAGCTAACTAGCGGGAGTGCCGGCTCGGAGACCCAGTACTTC. Translation: CSVKLTSGSAGSETQYF.

This clonotype showed up just a few times. CDR3 in DNA: TGTGCCAGCAGCATGACAGGGGGGGTAGTCGGGGAGCTGTTTTTT. It specifies CASSMTGGVVGELFF. The chain couples TRBV6-5 to TRBJ2-2, with 9 bases that match TRBD1. V lost 6 bases, J lost 7 bases, and 9 bases stayed unmatched. The CDR3 totals 15 residues. The germline gives CDR1 MNHEY, CDR2 SVGAGI.

Only a few counts were recorded for this clonotype. J is TRBJ2-2 and V is TRBV28; possibly TRBD1 for D (6 bases). Per the germline V gene, CDR1 is MDHEN and CDR2 is SYDVKM. V lost 3 bases and J lost 7, with 15 bases in between. The CDR3 is 15 amino acids. The CDR3 coding sequence is TGTGCCAGCAGTTTGGACAGTCGGGTGATCGGGGAGCTGTTTTTT. Translation gives CASSLDSRVIGELFF. Combining the CDR3 with reference TRBV28 and TRBJ2-2 gives the whole variable domain DVKVTQSSRYLVKRTGEKVFLECVQDMDHENMFWYRQDPGLGLRLIYFSYDVKMKEKGDIPEGYSVSREKKERFSLILESASTNQTSMYLCASSLDSRVIGELFFGEGSRLTVL.

To note about this clonotype: The junction differs from germline at one of its ends, possibly a read error. The rearrangement uses TRBV4-1 and TRBJ1-1, with 8 nucleotides matching TRBD1. Per the germline V gene, CDR1 is MGHRA and CDR2 is YSYEKL. The CDR3 totals 16 residues. As DNA, the CDR3 is TGCGCCAGCGGCCAAGATTTGGCCAGGGGGCGATCTGAAGCTTTCTTT. This codes for CASGQDLARGRSEAFF.

In this sample, this clonotype turned up once. This CDR3 fails to terminate in the conserved phenylalanine or tryptophan, so it likely reflects a read error. The DNA is left out, because the CDR3 cannot be placed on it with certainty; the CDR3 is given as TCRdb lists it. The chain recombines TRBV25-1 with TRBJ1-6. Counting both end residues, the CDR3 totals 9 amino acids. CDR1 is MGHDK and CDR2 is SYGVNS in the germline V gene. The CDR3 region is CASSDRTHY.

The V and J genes are TRBV19 and TRBJ2-2; D is perhaps TRBD2 (5 bases). Germline CDR1 LNHDA, CDR2 SQIVND (reference sequence). The CDR3 spans 15 residues. The germline V and J ends were trimmed by 1 base and 4 bases, with 10 bases remaining between them. The CDR3 nucleotides are TGTGCCAGTAGTATAGGGCGGGTGGCCACCGGGGAGCTGTTTTTT. This sequence encodes CASSIGRVATGELFF.

About this clonotype itself: The junction differs from germline at one of its ends, possibly a read error. The V and J genes are TRBV29-1 and TRBJ1-1, with no clear D. Germline V gene sequence: CDR1 SQVTM, CDR2 ANQGSEA. The CDR3 spans 11 residues. The CDR3 sequence: CSVAENTEALF. The CDR3 nucleotides read TGCAGCGTTGCGGAGAACACCGAAGCTCTCTTT.

Ten or more counts support this clonotype. The chain joins TRBV7-8 to TRBJ2-6; D is unclear. The germline V and J ends were trimmed by 2 bases and 4 bases, with 12 bases remaining between them. The CDR3 length is 16 residues. Germline loops: CDR1 SGHVS, CDR2 FQNEAQ. The CDR3 region is CASSLYSGSGANVLTF. CDR3 nucleotides: TGTGCCAGCAGCTTATATTCCGGGTCGGGGGCCAACGTCCTGACTTTC. The full variable domain, in which reference TRBV7-8 and TRBJ2-6 provide the parts outside the CDR3, is GAGVSQSPRYKVAKRGQDVALRCDPISGHVSLFWYQQALGQGPEFLTYFQNEAQLDKSGLPSDRFFAERPEGSVSTLKIQRTQQEDSAVYLCASSLYSGSGANVLTFGAGSRLTVL.

This sequence joins TRBV10-1 and TRBJ1-5; D uncertain. CDR3 length: 14 residues. V was clipped by 8 bases and J by 9 bases, with 20 bases between them. Per the germline V gene, CDR1 is WNHNN and CDR2 is SYGVQD (reference sequence). CDR3 nucleotide sequence: TGCGCCAGCCTCCCCCCCCGCCTACTTACGCCCCAGCATTTT. It yields the protein CASLPPRLLTPQHF.

The rearrangement joins TRBV6-5 to TRBJ2-2; D uncertain. This CDR3 region has 14 residues. Germline-derived CDR1 and CDR2 are MNHEY and SVGAGI. V dropped 5 bases and J dropped 1 base, with 8 bases sitting between them. CDR3 protein: CASSENRNTGELFF. In DNA form, the CDR3 reads TGTGCCAGCAGTGAGAACAGGAACACCGGGGAGCTGTTTTTT.

The gene calls are TRBV7-9 and TRBJ1-6; D gene unclear. This CDR3 contains 16 residues. The germline gives CDR1 SEHNR, CDR2 FQNEAQ (reference sequence). V was trimmed by 4 bases and J by 7 bases, leaving 17 bases between them. The CDR3 here is CASSSPPGTGNSPLHF. In nucleotides, the CDR3 is TGTGCCAGCAGCTCGCCCCCTGGAACCGGCAATTCACCCCTCCACTTT. The full variable domain, rest sourced from reference TRBV7-9 and TRBJ1-6, is DTGVSQNPRHKITKRGQNVTFRCDPISEHNRLYWYRQTLGQGPEFLTYFQNEAQLEKSRLLSDRFSAERPKGSFSTLEIQRTEQGDSAMYLCASSSPPGTGNSPLHFGNGTRLTVT.

The V and J genes are TRBV7-2 and TRBJ1-1; 7 positions match TRBD1. The CDR3 runs to 13 residues. The J segment lost 9 bases and the V segment lost 4 bases, leaving 8 bases of the junction unmatched. CDR1 is SGHTA and CDR2 is FQGNSA in the germline V gene. In DNA, the CDR3 is TGTGCCAGCAGCTCCCGACAGGGAATAAAAGCTTTCTTT. Protein sequence: CASSSRQGIKAFF.

This clonotype occurred many times. V usage is TRBV24-1 and J usage is TRBJ2-2; D is perhaps TRBD1 or TRBD2 (5 bases each). This CDR3 is 17 amino acids long. V lost 3 bases and J 6 bases, leaving 19 bases between the germline ends. Looked up from germline, CDR1 is KGHDR and CDR2 is SFDVKD. DNA for the CDR3: TGTGCCACCAGTGATCACAGCAAACTAGGGGTCGCCGGGGAGCTGTTTTTT. It codes for CATSDHSKLGVAGELFF.

V and J are TRBV10-3 and TRBJ2-7; 10 bases align to TRBD1. J lost 12 bases, V lost 10 bases, and 12 bases had no gene match. This CDR3 region has 12 residues. Looked up from germline, CDR1 is ENHRY and CDR2 is SYGVKD. The CDR3 DNA reads as TGTGCCACCGGAGAGACCGGGACAGGGGTGTACTTC. Protein sequence: CATGETGTGVYF.

With respect to this clonotype: This may come from a read error, since a much larger clone is one base off. V usage is TRBV7-9 and J usage is TRBJ2-7; D gene unclear. The CDR3 loop spans 13 amino acids. The germline gives CDR1 SEHNR, CDR2 FQNEAQ (reference sequence). The chain's CDR3 is CAGSLQVVNEQYF. CDR3 coding DNA: TGTGCCGGCAGCCTCCAGGTAGTCAACGAGCAGTACTTC. Together with reference TRBV7-9 and TRBJ2-7, the CDR3 gives the full variable domain: DTGVSQNPRHKITKRGQNVTFRCDPISEHNRLYWYRQTLGQGPEFLTYFQNEAQLEKSRLLSDRFSAERPKGSFSTLEIQRTEQGDSAMYLCAGSLQVVNEQYFGPGTRLTVT.

The chain carries TRBV10-3 and TRBJ1-2; D not resolved. This CDR3 has 11 residues. V was cut by 2 bases and J by 8 bases, with 6 bases left in between. Germline V gene data show CDR1 as ENHRY and CDR2 as SYGVKD. CDR3: CAISETFGYTF. The CDR3 DNA reads TGTGCCATCAGTGAGACGTTCGGCTACACCTTC.

This clonotype was found a few times. This sequence joins TRBV4-3 and TRBJ2-7; 7 positions agree with TRBD2. Germline assignment: CDR1 LGHNA and CDR2 YSLEER. V was pared by 1 base and J by 3 bases, with 9 bases of the junction left unmatched. The CDR3 runs to 16 residues. The CDR3 is CASSQVLQRDLYEQYF. The CDR3 bases are TGCGCCAGCAGCCAAGTTCTCCAGCGGGATCTCTACGAGCAGTACTTC.

This clonotype was detected only a few times. V and J are TRBV10-3 and TRBJ2-5, with D hard to call. V was pared by 5 bases and J by 2 bases, with 15 bases between. The germline V gene encodes CDR1 ENHRY and CDR2 SYGVKD. The CDR3 length is 15 residues. The CDR3 sequence: CAISSAYGQQETQYF. CDR3 sequence (DNA): TGTGCCATCAGTTCCGCCTACGGTCAGCAAGAGACCCAGTACTTC.

This clonotype has just a few counts. At one end the junction does not follow the germline gene, possibly because of a read error. The gene calls are TRBV13 and TRBJ1-1, with D uncertain. The CDR3 contains 16 residues. CDR1 is PRHDT and CDR2 is FYEKMQ in the germline V gene (reference sequence). The CDR3 here is CASSFSKPPMKTEAFF. In DNA form, the CDR3 reads TGTGCCAGCAGTTTTAGTAAACCTCCCATGAAAACTGAAGCTTTCTTT.

Worth noting for this clonotype: Given a much more abundant clone one base away, this may be a read error. The genes are TRBV20-1 and TRBJ1-5; D may be TRBD1 (5 bases). The CDR3 is 12 amino acids. Germline-derived CDR1 and CDR2 are DFQATT and SNEGSKA (reference sequence). V was cut by 5 bases and J by 9 bases, with 14 bases left in between. CDR3 loop: CSAVRVGRPQHF. Written as DNA, the CDR3 is TGCAGTGCTGTGAGGGTGGGGCGGCCCCAGCATTTT.

This clonotype occurred many times. The rearrangement joins TRBV9 to TRBJ1-6, with D possibly being TRBD1 (6 bases). V was trimmed by 3 bases and J by 7 bases, leaving 14 bases between them. Germline V gives CDR1 SGDLS, CDR2 YYNGEE. The CDR3 contains 15 residues. CDR3: CASSAAGRGNSPLHF. The CDR3 coding sequence is TGTGCCAGCAGCGCGGCGGGAAGGGGGAATTCACCCCTCCACTTT.

In its sample, this clonotype was seen many times. The genes are TRBV9 and TRBJ2-7; a weak D match, TRBD1 (6 bases). Germline CDR1 SGDLS, CDR2 YYNGEE. The CDR3 totals 14 residues. The V and J ends lost 3 bases and 1 base respectively, with 11 bases between them. CDR3 amino acids: CASSAGTPSYEQYF. DNA for the CDR3: TGTGCCAGCAGCGCCGGGACACCTTCCTACGAGCAGTACTTC.

This clonotype was detected a few times. V and J are TRBV9 and TRBJ2-2, with 7 nucleotides matching TRBD1. J lost 3 bases, V lost 4 bases, and 9 bases had no gene match. CDR3 length: 16 amino acids. Germline V CDR1 and CDR2: SGDLS, YYNGEE. The DNA of the CDR3 is TGTGCCAGCAGCTCCCCGGGACAGACCTACACCGGGGAGCTGTTTTTT. This sequence encodes CASSSPGQTYTGELFF.

This clonotype was counted at least ten times. This rearrangement joins TRBV6-1 to TRBJ1-1; maybe TRBD1 (6 bases). V lost 4 bases and J lost 6, with 15 bases in between. CDR1 and CDR2 (germline): MNHNS, SASEGT. The CDR3 consists of 14 residues. CDR3 coding DNA: TGTGCCAGCAGTGGACCTCGCAGGGGTCCTGAAGCTTTCTTT. Translated, it gives CASSGPRRGPEAFF.

The chain carries TRBV27 and TRBJ2-5; TRBD1 is a possible D gene (6 bases). The V gene's germline CDR1 is MNHEY and CDR2 SMNVEV (reference sequence). The CDR3 is made up of 15 amino acids. V was clipped by 3 bases and J by 5 bases, with 16 bases between them. The CDR3 DNA is TGTGCCAGCAGTTTTAGTTCAGGGGAAGAGGAGACCCAGTACTTC. The encoded protein is CASSFSSGEEETQYF.

This clonotype was recorded many times. The CDR3 DNA is TGCACCCTTAAGGCCCCAACAGGGGGCGTCTGGGGTGGCTACACCTTC. Amino acid sequence: CTLKAPTGGVWGGYTF. The V and J genes are TRBV20-1 and TRBJ1-2; 9 bases match TRBD1. The CDR3 is 16 amino acids. CDR1 is DFQATT and CDR2 is SNEGSKA in the germline V gene (reference sequence).

This clonotype was detected ten times or more. The chain carries TRBV10-3 and TRBJ1-1; no clear D. This CDR3 is built from 14 residues. V was shortened by 8 bases and J by 1 base, with 14 bases between the two germline ends. Germline values: CDR1 ENHRY, CDR2 SYGVKD. CDR3 region: CAIPEGWTNTEAFF. In DNA form, the CDR3 reads TGTGCCATCCCCGAAGGTTGGACGAACACTGAAGCTTTCTTT.

The genes are TRBV6-5 and TRBJ2-7, with 8 nucleotides matching TRBD1. The germline V gene has CDR1 MNHEY and CDR2 SVGAGI. This CDR3 comprises 15 residues. The V segment lost 1 base and the J segment 4 bases; nucleotides outside the gene matches: 6. The CDR3 DNA reads TGTGCCAGCAGTTACTACGGACAGGGAGGATACGAGCAGTACTTC. Its protein is CASSYYGQGGYEQYF.

CDR3 protein: CASSLWNRGWDTEAFF. The CDR3 nucleotides read TGTGCCAGCAGCTTATGGAACAGGGGCTGGGACACTGAAGCTTTCTTT. The rearrangement uses TRBV7-2 and TRBJ1-1, with 7 bases lining up with TRBD1. CDR3 length: 16 amino acids. Trimming cost V 2 bases and J 3 bases; bases outside gene matches: 9. Germline CDR1 SGHTA, CDR2 FQGNSA.

V is TRBV15 and J is TRBJ2-7, with 8 bases aligning to TRBD2. The V segment lost 4 bases and the J segment 7 bases; nucleotides outside the gene matches: 9. Germline values: CDR1 LNHNV, CDR2 YYDKDF (reference sequence). This CDR3 comprises 14 residues. The CDR3 reads CATSKYSGIGEQYF. CDR3 bases: TGTGCCACCAGCAAATATAGCGGGATTGGTGAGCAGTACTTC.

V and J are TRBV6-1 and TRBJ2-2; D perhaps matches TRBD2 (6 bases). V was trimmed by 8 bases and J by 3 bases, leaving 13 bases between them. CDR3 length: 14 amino acids. Germline CDR1 reads MNHNS; CDR2 reads SASEGT. The CDR3 DNA reads TGTGCCAGCCTTATCGGGAGCGACACCGGGGAGCTGTTTTTT. Amino acids: CASLIGSDTGELFF.

Notes on this clonotype: Germline and junction disagree at one end, which may indicate a read error. This chain joins TRBV29-1 and TRBJ2-7; either TRBD1 or TRBD2 may fit D (5 bases each). The length of the CDR3 is 13 residues. Germline V gene data show CDR1 as SQVTM and CDR2 as ANQGSEA. CDR3 coding DNA: TGCAGCGTTGAACGAAGGGGCCCCGGGGAGCTGTACTTC. It translates to CSVERRGPGELYF.